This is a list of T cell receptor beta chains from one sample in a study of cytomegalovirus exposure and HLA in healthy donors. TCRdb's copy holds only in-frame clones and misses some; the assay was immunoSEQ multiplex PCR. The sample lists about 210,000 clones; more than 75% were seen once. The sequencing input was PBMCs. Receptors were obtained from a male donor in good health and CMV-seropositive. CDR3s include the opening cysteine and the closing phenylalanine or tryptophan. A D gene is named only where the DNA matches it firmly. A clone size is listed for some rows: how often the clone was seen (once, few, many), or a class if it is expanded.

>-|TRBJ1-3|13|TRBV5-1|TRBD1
TGCGCCAGCAGCATGACAGGGGGAAACACCATATATTTT
CASSMTGGNTIYF
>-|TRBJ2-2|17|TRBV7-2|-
TGTGCCAGCAGCTTTTCGCCAGGTGGGGGCGCCCCCGGGGAGCTGTTTTTT
CASSFSPGGGAPGELFF
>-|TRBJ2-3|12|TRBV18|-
TGTGCCAGCTCATCGGAGGGAGATACGCAGTATTTT
CASSSEGDTQYF
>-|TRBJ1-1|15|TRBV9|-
TGTGCCAGCAGCGTAGAAGGGACACTGAACACTGAAGCTTTCTTT
CASSVEGTLNTEAFF
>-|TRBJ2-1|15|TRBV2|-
TGTGCCAGCTCGCTAGCGCACAGCTCCTACAATGAGCAGTTCTTC
CASSLAHSSYNEQFF
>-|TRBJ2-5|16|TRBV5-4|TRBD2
TGTGCCAGCAGCTCGATGACTAGCGGGAGTGTAGAGACCCAGTACTTC
CASSSMTSGSVETQYF
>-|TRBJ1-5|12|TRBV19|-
TGTGCCACCCGACAGCACAATCAGCCCCAGCATTTT
CATRQHNQPQHF
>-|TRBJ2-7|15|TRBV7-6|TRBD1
TGTGCCAGCAGCTTAGCCGACAGGGGGCTATACGAGCAGTACTTC
CASSLADRGLYEQYF
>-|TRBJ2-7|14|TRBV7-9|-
TGTGCCAGCACAAGGACAGAGAGCTCCTACGAGCAGTACTTC
CASTRTESSYEQYF
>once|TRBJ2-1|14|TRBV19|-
TGTGCCAGTAGTATACAGGCACTGGCCAATGAGCAGTTCTTC
CASSIQALANEQFF
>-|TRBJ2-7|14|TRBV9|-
TGTGCCAGCAGCACGGCGGACAGATCCTACGAGCAGTACTTC
CASSTADRSYEQYF
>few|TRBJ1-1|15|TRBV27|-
TGTGCCAGCAGTAGCTGGACAGCAAGGACGTCTGAAGCTTTCTTT
CASSSWTARTSEAFF
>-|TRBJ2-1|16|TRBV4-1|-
TGCGCCAGCAGCCAAGAGAGGGGACTCGCAGGAAGTGAGCAGTTCTTC
CASSQERGLAGSEQFF
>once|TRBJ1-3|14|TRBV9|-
TGTGCCAGCAGCATTGGGGGCATTGGAAACACCATATATTTT
CASSIGGIGNTIYF
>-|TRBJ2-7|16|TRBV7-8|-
TGTGCCAGCAGCCCCATTGCTTCGCGGACAGTCTACGAGCAGTACTTC
CASSPIASRTVYEQYF
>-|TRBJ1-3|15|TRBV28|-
TGTGCCAGCAGTAGAATTAGGGAGTCTGGAAACACCATATATTTT
CASSRIRESGNTIYF
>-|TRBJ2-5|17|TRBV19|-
TGTGCCAGTAGTATCGGCGGGGTTACCGGGGCAGGAGAGACCCAGTACTTC
CASSIGGVTGAGETQYF
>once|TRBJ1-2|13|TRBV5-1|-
TGCGCCAGCAGCGTTGGCGGTGATCACGGCTACACCTTC
CASSVGGDHGYTF
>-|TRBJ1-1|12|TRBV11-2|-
TGTGCCAGCAGCTTAGATCAAAGGAGCGCTTTCTTT
CASSLDQRSAFF
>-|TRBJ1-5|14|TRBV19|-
TGTGCCAGTAGTATCTACAGGGAAGGTCAGCCCCAGCATTTT
CASSIYREGQPQHF
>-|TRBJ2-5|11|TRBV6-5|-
TGTGCCAGCAGTCGGGGAGCAGCCCAGTACTTC
CASSRGAAQYF
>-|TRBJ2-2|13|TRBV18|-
TGTGCCAGCTCCCAACAGGGTCCCGGGGAGCTGTTTTTT
CASSQQGPGELFF
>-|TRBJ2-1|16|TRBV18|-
TGTGCCAGCTCACCACCGGGCAGGTTCCCCTACAATGAGCAGTTCTTC
CASSPPGRFPYNEQFF
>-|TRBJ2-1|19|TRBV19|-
TGTGCCAGTACCCCCGAGCGTAGTGGGGGCCCTGGCTCCTACAATGAGCAGTTCTTC
CASTPERSGGPGSYNEQFF
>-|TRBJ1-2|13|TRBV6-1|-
TGTGCCAGCAGGGAGACGAATAACTATGGCTACACCTTC
CASRETNNYGYTF
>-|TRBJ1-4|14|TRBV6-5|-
TGTGCCAGCAGTTACTCTCGGCGGAATGAAAAACTGTTTTTT
CASSYSRRNEKLFF
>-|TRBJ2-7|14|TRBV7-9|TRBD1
TGTGCCAGCAAAGTCGCCGGGACAGGGGACGAGCAGTACTTC
CASKVAGTGDEQYF
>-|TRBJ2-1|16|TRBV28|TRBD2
TGTGCCAGCAGTGGTCTAAAGCGGGAGCCCTACAATGAGCAGTTCTTC
CASSGLKREPYNEQFF
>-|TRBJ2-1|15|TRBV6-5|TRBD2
TGTGCCAGCAGCCCACGGGGGGAGGGAATGATGGAGCAGTTCTTC
CASSPRGEGMMEQFF
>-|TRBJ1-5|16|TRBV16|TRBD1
TGTGCCAGCAGCTCTCAGGGTCTCAGGGGGAATCAGCCCCAGCATTTT
CASSSQGLRGNQPQHF
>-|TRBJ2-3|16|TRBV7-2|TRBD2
TGTGCCAGCAGCGCCGCCAACAGCGGGACCTTGTATACGCAGTATTTT
CASSAANSGTLYTQYF
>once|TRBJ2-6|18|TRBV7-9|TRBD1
TGTGCCAGCAGCTTAGCGACAGGGGGTACCTCTGGGGCCAACGTCCTGACTTTC
CASSLATGGTSGANVLTF
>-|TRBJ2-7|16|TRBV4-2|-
TGTGCCAGCAGCCTCGATCCGGGACAAGACATTTACGAGCAGTACTTC
CASSLDPGQDIYEQYF
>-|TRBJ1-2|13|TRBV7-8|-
TGTGCCAGCAGCTTACAACAAGACTATGGCTACACCTTC
CASSLQQDYGYTF
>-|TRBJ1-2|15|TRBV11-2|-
TGTGCCAGCAGCTTAGATCAGCGGGTCTTCGGCGGCTACACCTTC
CASSLDQRVFGGYTF
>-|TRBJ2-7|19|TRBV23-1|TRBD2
TGCGCCAGCAAGGACAGGACGGGGGCCCGCGGACTAGCGAACCACGAGCAGTACTTC
CASKDRTGARGLANHEQYF
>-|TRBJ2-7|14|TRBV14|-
TGTGCCAGCAGCCAAGGGACAGCAACCTACGAGCAGTACTTC
CASSQGTATYEQYF
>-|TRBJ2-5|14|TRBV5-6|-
TGTGCCAGCAGCTTCGTGTCAGGGGACCCGACCCAGTACTTC
CASSFVSGDPTQYF
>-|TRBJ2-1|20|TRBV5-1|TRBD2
TGCGCCAGCAGCTTGGGTGGGGGAGGGAATCCTCGCAGCTCCTACAATGAGCAGTTCTTC
CASSLGGGGNPRSSYNEQFF
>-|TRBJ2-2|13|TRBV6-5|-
TGTGCCAGCAGTGCCCAGGGGTTCGGGGAGCTGTTTTTT
CASSAQGFGELFF
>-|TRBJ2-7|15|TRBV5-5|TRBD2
TGTGCCAGCAGCCCAGCCCCCGGGACTAGCGAGGAGCAGTACTTC
CASSPAPGTSEEQYF
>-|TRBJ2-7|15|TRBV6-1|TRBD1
TGTGCCAGCAGTGAAAGTTGGACAGGGACCTACGAGCAGTACTTC
CASSESWTGTYEQYF
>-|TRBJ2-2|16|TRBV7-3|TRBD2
TGTGCCAGCAGCTTACGGCGGGAGCCGTTCACCGGGGAGCTGTTTTTT
CASSLRREPFTGELFF
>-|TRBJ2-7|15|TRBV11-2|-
TGTGCCAGCAGCTTAGTACAGGGACCTCACTACGAGCAGTACTTC
CASSLVQGPHYEQYF
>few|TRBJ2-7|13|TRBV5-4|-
TGTGCCAGCAGATCCCAGGGGCAGGCCGAGCAGTACTTC
CASRSQGQAEQYF
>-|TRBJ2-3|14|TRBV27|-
TGTGCCAGCAGTTTCCGACAGGGCACAGATACGCAGTATTTT
CASSFRQGTDTQYF
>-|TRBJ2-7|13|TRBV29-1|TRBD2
TGCAGCGTTGCATTAGCGGGACGCTACGAGCAGTACTTC
CSVALAGRYEQYF
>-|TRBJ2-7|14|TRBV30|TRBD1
TGTGCCTGGAGTGCAGGGACAGATACCTACGAGCAGTACTTC
CAWSAGTDTYEQYF